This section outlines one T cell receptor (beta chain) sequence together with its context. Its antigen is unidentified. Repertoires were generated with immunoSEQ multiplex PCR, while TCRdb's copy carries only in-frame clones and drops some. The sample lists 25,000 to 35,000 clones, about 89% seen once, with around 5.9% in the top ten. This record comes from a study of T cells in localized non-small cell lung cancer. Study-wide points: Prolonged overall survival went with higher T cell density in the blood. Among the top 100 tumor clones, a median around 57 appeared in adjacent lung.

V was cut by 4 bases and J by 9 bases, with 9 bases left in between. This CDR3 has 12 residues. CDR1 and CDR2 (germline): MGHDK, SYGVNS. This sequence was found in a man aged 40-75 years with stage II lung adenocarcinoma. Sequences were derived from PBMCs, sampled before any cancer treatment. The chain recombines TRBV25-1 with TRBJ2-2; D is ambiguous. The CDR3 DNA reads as TGTGCCAGCAGTGGCCTGATCCGGGAGCTGTTTTTT. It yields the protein CASSGLIRELFF.